The sequence of this T cell receptor (beta chain) was determined in a study of response to subunit inactivated influenza vaccine (dated by TCRdb to the late 2010s). For the study in its entirety: The study used deep quantitative T cell receptor repertoire profiling to track responses to a trivalent subunit inactivated influenza vaccine.

General study outcomes and caveats: It was suggested by the authors that each seasonal influenza vaccination may recruit only a limited number of new T cells.

For this clonotype: Its antigen is currently not known. No much larger clone is present one base from it, and per-base qualities are unavailable.

The protocol used for the library was RT-PCR. Sequencing instrument: Illumina HiSeq 2500. The public reads were reprocessed in TCRdb via fastp at Q25 and MiXCR, keeping in-frame beta chains. Every CDR3 protein is listed once, alongside the most common genes and DNA of its rows. For this sample the table gives about 780,000 distinct CDR3 sequences, of which about a fifth were detected only once. In total, the top ten clones hold about a tenth of the sample. The junction carries 14 bases between V and J, which are trimmed by 2 bases and 9 bases respectively. The CDR3 covers 14 residues, taking in both the cysteine and the phenylalanine. Just the 42-base CDR3 DNA is kept, in frame starting at base 1. Per the germline V gene, MNHEY is the CDR1 and SVGEGT is the CDR2.

This receptor was identified in a middle-aged man who received an inactivated influenza vaccine. Donor details come from another sample of the same person, matched by shared clones. The sequence is built from TRBV6-2 or TRBV6-3 and TRBJ2-1; the D segment cannot be called with confidence. The sample in question was PBMCs from blood, obtained less than 6 days after vaccination. DNA sequence: TGTGCCAGCAGTTACCCTGGGTACCGGGTTGAGCAGTTCTTC. It encodes CASSYPGYRVEQFF.